The 2 T cell receptor beta chains reported below all come from one sample, sequenced in a study of technical replicates of blood from a handful of donors. The method was immunoSEQ multiplex PCR; TCRdb's version includes in-frame clones alone and lacks a portion of them. The table includes about 88,000 clones, approximately 90% detected once. Sequenced sample: T cells isolated from PBMCs. The receptors stem from a human donor in good health.

J is TRBJ1-5 and V is TRBV7-8; D not certain. Germline CDR1 SGHVS, CDR2 FQNEAQ. The CDR3 has 15 amino acids. With 5 bases removed from V and 5 bases from J, the gap between germline ends came to 16 bases. The CDR3 coding sequence is TGTGCCAGCAGCCCCGGGGAGGGCTATGATCAGCCCCAGCATTTT. Translation gives CASSPGEGYDQPQHF.

This clone was found a few times. The CDR3 protein is CAGGDTEAFF. The CDR3 DNA reads as TGTGCCGGGGGGGACACTGAAGCTTTCTTT. The chain recombines TRBV7-3 with TRBJ1-1, with D maybe TRBD1 (5 bases). The CDR3 consists of 10 residues. Germline-derived CDR1 and CDR2 are SGHTA and FQGTGA. The V gene lost 11 bases and the J gene lost 3 bases, with 7 bases spanning the gap.